Each of the 5 T cell receptor beta chains below was sequenced from the same sample in a study of T cells after yellow fever vaccination (dated by TCRdb to between 2018 and 2020). Taken with the paper, the label for treatment or condition translates to: live attenuated yellow fever vaccine strain. The protocol used for the library was 5' RACE. The sequencer listed for this sample is Illumina NovaSeq 6000. Starting from the raw public reads, TCRdb applied fastp trimming at Q25, assembled clones with MiXCR and retained in-frame beta chains. Every distinct CDR3 protein forms one entry, paired with its most common genes and DNA. This sample gives 100,000 to 150,000 distinct CDR3 sequences in total; about 8.4% of them show up just once. Jointly, the top ten make up under 40% of the sample. Here the sequenced sample was CD8+ T cells sorted from PBMCs, taken on the day of the yellow fever booster vaccination. The receptor source for this set is a man between 18 and 29 years old who received the YFV17D yellow fever vaccine.

This chain uses TRBV2 with TRBJ2-7; a weak D match, TRBD2 (5 bases). The CDR3 has 12 amino acids. Trimming pared 6 bases from V and 0 bases from J, leaving 6 bases between. Germline V lookup: CDR1 SNHLY, CDR2 FYNNEI. The CDR3 bases are TGTGCCAGCAGAGGGAGCTCCTACGAGCAGTACGTC. This codes for CASRGSSYEQYV.

Ten or more counts support this clonotype. This chain joins TRBV5-5 and TRBJ1-6, with D possibly TRBD1 on 6 matching bases. Germline V gene lookup returns CDR1 SGHKS and CDR2 YYEKEE (reference sequence). The CDR3 is 14 residues long. Trimming removed 4 bases from V and 9 bases from J, with 14 bases in between. The CDR3 DNA sequence: TGTGCCAGCAGCCAGGGGAGGCCTGCTTCACCCCTCCACTTT. It encodes CASSQGRPASPLHF.

The chain recombines TRBV7-6 with TRBJ1-1; a possible D gene is TRBD1 (5 bases). Trimming pared 1 base from V and 4 bases from J, leaving 16 bases between. Germline CDR1 and CDR2: SGHVS and FNYEAQ. The CDR3 totals 16 residues. The CDR3 nucleotides read TGTGCCAGCAGCTTAGGCGCATTTGGCGGGGGCACTGAAGCTTTCTTT. This sequence encodes CASSLGAFGGGTEAFF.

The gene calls are TRBV4-1 and TRBJ2-2, with TRBD2 identical over 8 bases. This CDR3 is built from 18 residues. Germline V lookup: CDR1 MGHRA, CDR2 YSYEKL. V was pared by 0 bases and J by 3 bases, with 9 bases of the junction left unmatched. The CDR3, as DNA: TGCGCCAGCAGCCAAGATCTCTCGGGGGGGCCGTACACCGGGGAGCTGTTTTTT. Protein: CASSQDLSGGPYTGELFF.

The CDR3 DNA reads TGTGCCAGCACCCGGGGGACCTACAATGAGCAGTTCTTC. Its protein product is CASTRGTYNEQFF. The rearrangement joins TRBV27 to TRBJ2-1; D perhaps matches TRBD2 (6 bases). CDR3 size: 13 residues. The germline gives CDR1 MNHEY, CDR2 SMNVEV (reference sequence). V lost 7 bases and J lost 2, with 9 bases in between.